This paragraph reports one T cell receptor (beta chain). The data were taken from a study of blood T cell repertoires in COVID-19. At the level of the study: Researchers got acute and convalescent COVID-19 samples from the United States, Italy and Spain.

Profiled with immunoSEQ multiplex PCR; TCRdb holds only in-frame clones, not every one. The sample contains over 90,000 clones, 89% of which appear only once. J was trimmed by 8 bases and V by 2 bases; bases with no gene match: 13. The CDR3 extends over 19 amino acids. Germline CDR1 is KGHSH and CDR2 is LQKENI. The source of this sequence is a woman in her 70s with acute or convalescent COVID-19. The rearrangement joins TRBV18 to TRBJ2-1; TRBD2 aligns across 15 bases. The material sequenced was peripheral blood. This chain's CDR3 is CASSPIGLAGGPLEDEQFF. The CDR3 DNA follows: TGTGCCAGCTCACCAATAGGACTAGCGGGAGGGCCTCTCGAGGATGAGCAGTTCTTC.